This T cell receptor (beta chain) emerged from a study of shared clonotypes between healthy human individuals. Study overall: Every donor yielded three CD4 naive, three CD4 memory, two CD8 naive and one CD8 memory plate. Study-level results: Clonotype sharing among the donors was expected to vary with sequencing depth.

This clone has just a few counts. Antigen unknown. Generated by immunoSEQ multiplex PCR, the TCRdb table keeps only in-frame clones and is missing some. Among around 940,000 clones listed, approximately 80% were seen once. V lost 5 bases, J lost 9 bases, and 11 bases lay in between. Germline CDR1 PRHDT, CDR2 FYEKMQ (reference sequence). This CDR3 contains 12 residues. Sequencing was performed on memory CD4+ T cells sorted from blood. The subset here: CD45RA-negative fraction. The source is a man aged 18 to 29 in good health. This chain uses TRBV13 with TRBJ1-5; D gene ambiguous. DNA for the CDR3: TGTGCCAGCAGCAAGCGGCTGGGGCCCCAGCATTTT. Encoded protein: CASSKRLGPQHF. The full variable domain, completed using reference TRBV13 and TRBJ1-5, is AAGVIQSPRHLIKEKRETATLKCYPIPRHDTVYWYQQGPGQDPQFLISFYEKMQSDKGSIPDRFSAQQFSDYHSELNMSSLELGDSALYFCASSKRLGPQHFGDGTRLSIL.